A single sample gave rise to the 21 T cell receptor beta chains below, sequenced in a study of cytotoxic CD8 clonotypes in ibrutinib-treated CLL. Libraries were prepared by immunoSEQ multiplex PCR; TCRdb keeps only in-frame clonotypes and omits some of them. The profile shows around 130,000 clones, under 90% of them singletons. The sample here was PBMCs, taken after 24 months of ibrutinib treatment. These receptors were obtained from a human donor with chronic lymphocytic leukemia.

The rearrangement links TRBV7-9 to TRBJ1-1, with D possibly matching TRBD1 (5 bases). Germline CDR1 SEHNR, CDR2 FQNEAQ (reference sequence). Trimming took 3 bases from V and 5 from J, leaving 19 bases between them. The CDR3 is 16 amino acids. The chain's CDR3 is CASSFILGPAGTEAFF. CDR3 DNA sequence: TGTGCCAGCAGCTTTATTCTGGGGCCAGCGGGTACTGAAGCTTTCTTT. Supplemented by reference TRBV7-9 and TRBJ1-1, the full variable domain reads DTGVSQNPRHKITKRGQNVTFRCDPISEHNRLYWYRQTLGQGPEFLTYFQNEAQLEKSRLLSDRFSAERPKGSFSTLEIQRTEQGDSAMYLCASSFILGPAGTEAFFGQGTRLTVV.

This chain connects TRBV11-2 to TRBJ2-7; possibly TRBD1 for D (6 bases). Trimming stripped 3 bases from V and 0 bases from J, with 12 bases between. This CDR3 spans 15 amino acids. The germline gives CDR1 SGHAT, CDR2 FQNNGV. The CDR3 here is CASSFLAGDSYEQYF. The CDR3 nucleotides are TGTGCCAGCAGCTTTTTAGCAGGGGACTCCTACGAGCAGTACTTC.

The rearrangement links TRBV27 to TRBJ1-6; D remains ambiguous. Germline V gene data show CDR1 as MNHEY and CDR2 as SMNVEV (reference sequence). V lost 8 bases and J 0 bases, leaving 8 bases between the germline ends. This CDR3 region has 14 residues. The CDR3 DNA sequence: TGTGCCAGCGCCGGAAGCTCCTATAATTCACCCCTCCACTTT. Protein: CASAGSSYNSPLHF.

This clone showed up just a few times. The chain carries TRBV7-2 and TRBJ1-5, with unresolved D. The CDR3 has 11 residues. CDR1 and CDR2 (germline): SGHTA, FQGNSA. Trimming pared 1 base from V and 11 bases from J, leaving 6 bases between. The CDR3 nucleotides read TGTGCCAGCAGCTTAGACGCGGCCCAGCATTTT. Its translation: CASSLDAAQHF.

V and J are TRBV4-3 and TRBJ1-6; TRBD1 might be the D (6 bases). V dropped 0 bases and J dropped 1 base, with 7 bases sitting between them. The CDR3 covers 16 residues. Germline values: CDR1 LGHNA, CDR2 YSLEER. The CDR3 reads CASSQEGGSYNSPLHF. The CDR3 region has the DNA TGCGCCAGCAGCCAAGAAGGGGGGTCCTATAATTCACCCCTCCACTTT.

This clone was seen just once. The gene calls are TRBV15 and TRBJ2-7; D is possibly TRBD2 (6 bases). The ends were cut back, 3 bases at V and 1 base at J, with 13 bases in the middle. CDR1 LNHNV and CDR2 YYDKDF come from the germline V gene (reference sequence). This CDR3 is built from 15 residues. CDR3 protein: CATSSQEGTSYEQYF. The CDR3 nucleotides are TGTGCCACCAGCAGTCAGGAGGGAACTTCCTACGAGCAGTACTTC.

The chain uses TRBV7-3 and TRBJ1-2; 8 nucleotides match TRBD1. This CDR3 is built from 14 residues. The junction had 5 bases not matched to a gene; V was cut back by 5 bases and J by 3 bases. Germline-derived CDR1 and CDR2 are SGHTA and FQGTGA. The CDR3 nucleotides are TGTGCCAGCAGCCCGGACAGGGATCACTATGGCTACACCTTC. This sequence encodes CASSPDRDHYGYTF.

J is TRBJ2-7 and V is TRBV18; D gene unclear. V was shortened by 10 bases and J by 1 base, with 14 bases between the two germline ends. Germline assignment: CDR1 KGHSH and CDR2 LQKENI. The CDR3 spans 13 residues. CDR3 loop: CATKVTGSYEQYF. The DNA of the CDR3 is TGTGCCACCAAGGTGACCGGGTCCTACGAGCAGTACTTC.

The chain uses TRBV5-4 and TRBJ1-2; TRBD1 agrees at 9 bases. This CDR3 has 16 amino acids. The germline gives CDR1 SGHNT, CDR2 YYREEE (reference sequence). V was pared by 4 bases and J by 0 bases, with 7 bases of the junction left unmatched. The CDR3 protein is CASSVGQGRPNYGYTF. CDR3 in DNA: TGTGCCAGCAGCGTAGGACAGGGGCGACCTAACTATGGCTACACCTTC.

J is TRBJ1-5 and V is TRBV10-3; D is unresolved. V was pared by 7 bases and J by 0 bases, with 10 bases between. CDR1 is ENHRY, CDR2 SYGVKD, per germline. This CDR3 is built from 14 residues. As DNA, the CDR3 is TGTGCCATCAAAAGTTCCGATAGCAATCAGCCCCAGCATTTT. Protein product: CAIKSSDSNQPQHF.

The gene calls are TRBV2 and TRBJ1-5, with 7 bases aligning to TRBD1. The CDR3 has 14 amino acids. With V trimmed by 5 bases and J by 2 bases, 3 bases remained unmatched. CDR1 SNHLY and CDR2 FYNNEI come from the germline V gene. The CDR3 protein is CASSFGQGNQPQHF. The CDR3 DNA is TGTGCCAGCAGTTTCGGACAGGGCAATCAGCCCCAGCATTTT.

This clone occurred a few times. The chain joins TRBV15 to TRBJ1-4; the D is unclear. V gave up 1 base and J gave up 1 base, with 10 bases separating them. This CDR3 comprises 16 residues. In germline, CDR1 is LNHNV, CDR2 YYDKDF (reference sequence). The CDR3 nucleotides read TGTGCCACCAGCAGAGTCAGGATAGGAACTAATGAAAAACTGTTTTTT. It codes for CATSRVRIGTNEKLFF.

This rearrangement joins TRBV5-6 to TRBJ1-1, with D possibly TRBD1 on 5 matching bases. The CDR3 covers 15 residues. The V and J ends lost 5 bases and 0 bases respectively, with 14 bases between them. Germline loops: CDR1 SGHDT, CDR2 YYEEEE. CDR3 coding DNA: TGTGCCAGCAGTGGCCCCGGGACGGTGAACACTGAAGCTTTCTTT. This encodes CASSGPGTVNTEAFF. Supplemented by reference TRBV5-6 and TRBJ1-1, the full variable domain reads DAGVTQSPTHLIKTRGQQVTLRCSPKSGHDTVSWYQQALGQGPQFIFQYYEEEERQRGNFPDRFSGHQFPNYSSELNVNALLLGDSALYLCASSGPGTVNTEAFFGQGTRLTVV.

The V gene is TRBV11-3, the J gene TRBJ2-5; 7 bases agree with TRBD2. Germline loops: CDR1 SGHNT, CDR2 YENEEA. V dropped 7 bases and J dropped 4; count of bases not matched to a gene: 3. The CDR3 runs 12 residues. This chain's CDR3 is CASKGGGETQYF. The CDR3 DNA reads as TGTGCCAGCAAGGGCGGGGGAGAGACCCAGTACTTC.

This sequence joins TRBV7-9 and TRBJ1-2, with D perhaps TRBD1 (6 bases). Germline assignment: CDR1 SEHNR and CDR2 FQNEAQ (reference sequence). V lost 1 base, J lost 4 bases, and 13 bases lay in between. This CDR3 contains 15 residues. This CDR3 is CASSLGGASVYGYTF. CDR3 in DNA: TGTGCCAGCAGCTTAGGGGGGGCATCCGTCTATGGCTACACCTTC.

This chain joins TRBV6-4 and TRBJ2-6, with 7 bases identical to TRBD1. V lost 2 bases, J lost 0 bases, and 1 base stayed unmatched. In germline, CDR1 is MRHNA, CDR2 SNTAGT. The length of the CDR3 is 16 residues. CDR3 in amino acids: CASSDGQASGANVLTF. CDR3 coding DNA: TGTGCCAGCAGTGACGGACAGGCCTCTGGGGCCAACGTCCTGACTTTC.

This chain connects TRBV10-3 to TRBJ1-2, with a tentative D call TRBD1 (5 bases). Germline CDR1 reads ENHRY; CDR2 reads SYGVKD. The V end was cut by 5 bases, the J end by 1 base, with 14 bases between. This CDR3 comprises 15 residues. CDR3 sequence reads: CAISHPIDSNYGYTF. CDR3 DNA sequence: TGTGCCATCAGTCATCCAATCGACAGTAACTATGGCTACACCTTC.

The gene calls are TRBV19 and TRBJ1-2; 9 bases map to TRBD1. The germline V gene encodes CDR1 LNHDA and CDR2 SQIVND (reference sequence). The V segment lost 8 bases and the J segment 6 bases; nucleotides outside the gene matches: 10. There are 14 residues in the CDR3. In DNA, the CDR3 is TGTGCCAGTCTTCTCCCGGGACAGGGCGATGGCTACACCTTC. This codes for CASLLPGQGDGYTF.

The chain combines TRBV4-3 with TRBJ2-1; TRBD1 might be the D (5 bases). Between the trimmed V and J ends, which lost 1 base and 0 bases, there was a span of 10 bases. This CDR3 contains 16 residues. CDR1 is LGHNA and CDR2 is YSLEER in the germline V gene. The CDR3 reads CASSQVGQGSYNEQFF. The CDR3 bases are TGCGCCAGCAGCCAAGTGGGGCAGGGCTCCTACAATGAGCAGTTCTTC.

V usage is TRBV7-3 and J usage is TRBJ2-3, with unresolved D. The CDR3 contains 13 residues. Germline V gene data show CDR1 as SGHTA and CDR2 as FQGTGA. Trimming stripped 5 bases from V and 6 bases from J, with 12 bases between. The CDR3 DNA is TGTGCCAGCAGCCCCCAGCAGGCGGATACGCAGTATTTT. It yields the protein CASSPQQADTQYF.

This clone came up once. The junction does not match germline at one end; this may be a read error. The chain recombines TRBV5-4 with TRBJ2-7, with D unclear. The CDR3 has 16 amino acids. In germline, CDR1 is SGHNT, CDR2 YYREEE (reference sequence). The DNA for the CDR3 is TGTGCCAGCAGCTACGACCCCAACTCCGCGGTCTCCCTCTTCGACTTC. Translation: CASSYDPNSAVSLFDF.